This is a list of T cell receptor beta chains from one sample in a study of blood T cells in healthy people across ages. TCRdb re-analysed the 5' RACE reads in MiXCR, keeping a single row per CDR3 protein. Of 1.5 million to 2 million distinct CDR3 sequences in the sample, around 35% were seen once. The sequencing sample was made of blood. Receptors were obtained from a woman in her twenties or thirties in good health. CDR3s include the opening cysteine and the closing phenylalanine or tryptophan. A D gene is named only where the DNA matches it firmly. The listing skips clone size in some rows; elsewhere it reads once, few, many or a size class.

V	size	J	D	DNA	CDR3
TRBV4-1	-	TRBJ2-2	-	TGCGCCAGCAGCCAAGATATGCACCTTGCGGAGATGAACACCGGGGAGCTGTTTTTT	CASSQDMHLAEMNTGELFF
TRBV7-2	few	TRBJ1-2	-	TGTGCCAGCAGCCTCGACCCTTCCGGAGGCTACACCTTC	CASSLDPSGGYTF
TRBV3-1	few	TRBJ1-5	-	TGTGCCAGCAGCCCGGAAGGACTCGGCAATCAGCCCCAGCATTTT	CASSPEGLGNQPQHF
TRBV27	many	TRBJ2-1	-	TGTGCCAGCAGTTTATCGCTCACTAGCAGCCCCTACAATGAGCAGTTCTTC	CASSLSLTSSPYNEQFF
TRBV7-6	few	TRBJ2-5	-	TGTGCCAGCAGCCAGGAAATCAGGGAGGTCCGAGAGACCCAGTACTTC	CASSQEIREVRETQYF
TRBV7-9	-	TRBJ1-2	TRBD1	TGTGTCAGCAGCATCCCGGGACAGGGGTATGGCTACACCTTC	CVSSIPGQGYGYTF
TRBV7-2	-	TRBJ1-2	-	TGTGCCAGCAGCCCCGGTAGGGGATGGCGCTATGGCTACACCTTC	CASSPGRGWRYGYTF
TRBV25-1	-	TRBJ2-4	TRBD1	TGTGCCAGCAGTGGACAGCGGGACAGGGGGGCCGAAAACATTCAGTACTTC	CASSGQRDRGAENIQYF
TRBV20-1	few	TRBJ2-3	-	TGCAGTGCTAGAGGGAAAAGGGACGCCAAGCGTACAGATACGCAGTATTTT	CSARGKRDAKRTDTQYF
TRBV28	few	TRBJ1-6	-	TGTGCCAGCAGTTTTTTGAGGTTGAATTCACCCCTCCACTTT	CASSFLRLNSPLHF
TRBV12-3/TRBV12-4	-	TRBJ1-2	-	TGTGCCAGCACTCTTCTCCCCTTCGCCTCGGGGGGCTATGGCTACACCTTC	CASTLLPFASGGYGYTF